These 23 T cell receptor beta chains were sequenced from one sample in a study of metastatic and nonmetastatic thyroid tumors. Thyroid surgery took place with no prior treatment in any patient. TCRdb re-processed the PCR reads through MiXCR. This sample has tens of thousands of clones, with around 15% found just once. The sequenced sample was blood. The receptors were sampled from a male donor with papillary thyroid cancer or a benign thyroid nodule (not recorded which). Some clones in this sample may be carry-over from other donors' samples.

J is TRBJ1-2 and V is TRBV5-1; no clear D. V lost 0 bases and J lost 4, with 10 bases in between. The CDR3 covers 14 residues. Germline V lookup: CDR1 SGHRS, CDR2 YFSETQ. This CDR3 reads CASSLEVGPYGYTF. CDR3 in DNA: TGCGCCAGCAGCTTGGAGGTTGGCCCCTATGGCTACACCTTC.

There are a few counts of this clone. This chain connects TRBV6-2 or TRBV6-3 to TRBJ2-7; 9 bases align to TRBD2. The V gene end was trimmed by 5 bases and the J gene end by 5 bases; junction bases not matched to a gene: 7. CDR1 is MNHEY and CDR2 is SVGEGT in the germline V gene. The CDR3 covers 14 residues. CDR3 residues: CASSLSGSSHEQYF. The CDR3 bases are TGTGCCAGCAGTCTTAGCGGGAGTAGCCACGAGCAGTACTTC.

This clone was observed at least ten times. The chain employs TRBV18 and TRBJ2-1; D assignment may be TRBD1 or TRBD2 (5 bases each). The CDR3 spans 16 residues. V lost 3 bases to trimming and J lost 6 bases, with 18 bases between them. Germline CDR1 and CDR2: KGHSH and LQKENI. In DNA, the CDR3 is TGTGCCAGCTCACCTACGCCGGGACCGGCTATCAATGAGCAGTTCTTC. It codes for CASSPTPGPAINEQFF.

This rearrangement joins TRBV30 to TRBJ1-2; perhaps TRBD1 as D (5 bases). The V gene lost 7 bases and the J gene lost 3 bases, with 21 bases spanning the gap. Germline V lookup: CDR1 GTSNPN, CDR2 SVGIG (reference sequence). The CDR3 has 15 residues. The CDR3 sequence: CALRTMGCNDYGYTF. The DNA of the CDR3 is TGTGCCTTGAGGACAATGGGGTGTAACGACTATGGCTACACCTTC.

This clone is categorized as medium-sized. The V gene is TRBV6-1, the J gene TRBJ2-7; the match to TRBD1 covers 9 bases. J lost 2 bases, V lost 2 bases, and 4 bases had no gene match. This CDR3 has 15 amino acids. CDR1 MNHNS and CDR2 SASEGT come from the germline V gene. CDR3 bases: TGTGCCAGCAGTGAATCGGGACAGGGTCCCTACGAGCAGTACTTC. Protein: CASSESGQGPYEQYF.

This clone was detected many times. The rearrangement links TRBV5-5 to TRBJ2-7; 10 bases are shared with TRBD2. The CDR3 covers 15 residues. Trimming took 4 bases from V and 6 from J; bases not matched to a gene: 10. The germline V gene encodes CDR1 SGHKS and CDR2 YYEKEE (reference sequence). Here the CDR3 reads CASSLGSLAGAEQYF. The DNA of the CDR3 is TGTGCCAGCAGCCTTGGAAGCCTAGCGGGGGCCGAGCAGTACTTC.

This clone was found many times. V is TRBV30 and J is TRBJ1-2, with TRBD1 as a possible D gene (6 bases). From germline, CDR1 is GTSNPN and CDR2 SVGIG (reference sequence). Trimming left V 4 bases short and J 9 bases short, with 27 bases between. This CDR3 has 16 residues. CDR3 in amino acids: CAWTLSGARGKRSYTF. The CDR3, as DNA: TGTGCCTGGACACTCTCAGGAGCCAGGGGAAAACGGAGCTACACCTTC. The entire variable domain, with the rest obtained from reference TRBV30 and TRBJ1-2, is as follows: SQTIHQWPATLVQPVGSPLSLECTVEGTSNPNLYWYRQAAGRGLQLLFYSVGIGQISSEVPQNLSASRPQDRQFILSSKKLLLSDSGFYLCAWTLSGARGKRSYTFGSGTRLTVV.

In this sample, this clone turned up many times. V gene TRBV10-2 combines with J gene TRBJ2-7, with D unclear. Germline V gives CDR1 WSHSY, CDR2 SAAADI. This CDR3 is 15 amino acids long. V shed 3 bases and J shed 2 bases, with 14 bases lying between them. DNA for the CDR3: TGCGCCAGCAGTGAATATAGGCAAGGGACCTACGAGCAGTACTTC. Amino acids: CASSEYRQGTYEQYF.

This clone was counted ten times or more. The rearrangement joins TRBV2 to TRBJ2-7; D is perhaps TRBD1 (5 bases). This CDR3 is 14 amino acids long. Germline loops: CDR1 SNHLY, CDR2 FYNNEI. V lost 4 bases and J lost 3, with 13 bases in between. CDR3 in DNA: TGTGCCAGCAGTGTTCAGGGTAGTGACTACGAGCAGTACTTC. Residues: CASSVQGSDYEQYF. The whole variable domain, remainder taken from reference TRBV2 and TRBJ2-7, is EPEVTQTPSHQVTQMGQEVILRCVPISNHLYFYWYRQILGQKVEFLVSFYNNEISEKSEIFDDQFSVERPDGSNFTLKIRSTKLEDSAMYFCASSVQGSDYEQYFGPGTRLTVT.

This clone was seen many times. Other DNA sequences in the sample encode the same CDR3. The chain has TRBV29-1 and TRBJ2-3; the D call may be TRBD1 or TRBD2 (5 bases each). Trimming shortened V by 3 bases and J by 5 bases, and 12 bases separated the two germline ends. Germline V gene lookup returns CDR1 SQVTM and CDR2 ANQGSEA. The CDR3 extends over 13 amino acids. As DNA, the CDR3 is TGCAGCGTTGACGGGATGGGGCAAGATACGCAGTATTTT. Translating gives CSVDGMGQDTQYF.

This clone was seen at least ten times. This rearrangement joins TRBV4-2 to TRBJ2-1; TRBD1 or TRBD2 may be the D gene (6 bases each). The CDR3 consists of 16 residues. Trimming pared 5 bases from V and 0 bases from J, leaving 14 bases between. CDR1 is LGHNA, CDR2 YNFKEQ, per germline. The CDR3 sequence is CASSGGGGNSYNEQFF. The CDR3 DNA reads TGTGCCAGCAGCGGCGGAGGGGGGAACTCCTACAATGAGCAGTTCTTC.

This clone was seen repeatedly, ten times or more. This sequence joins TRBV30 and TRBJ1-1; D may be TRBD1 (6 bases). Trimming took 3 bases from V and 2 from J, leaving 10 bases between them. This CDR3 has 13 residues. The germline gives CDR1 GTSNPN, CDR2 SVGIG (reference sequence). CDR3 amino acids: CAWREGGNTEAFF. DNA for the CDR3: TGTGCCTGGAGGGAGGGGGGCAACACTGAAGCTTTCTTT.

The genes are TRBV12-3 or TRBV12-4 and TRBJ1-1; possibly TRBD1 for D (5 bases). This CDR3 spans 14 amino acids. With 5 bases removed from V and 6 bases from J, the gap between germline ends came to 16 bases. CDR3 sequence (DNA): TGTGCCAGCAGTCGGGGGAGCTTTAGCGCTGAAGCTTTCTTT. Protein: CASSRGSFSAEAFF.

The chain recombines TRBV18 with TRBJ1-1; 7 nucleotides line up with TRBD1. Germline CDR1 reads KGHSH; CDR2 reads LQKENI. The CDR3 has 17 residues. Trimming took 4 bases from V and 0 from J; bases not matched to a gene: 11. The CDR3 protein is CASSHPEGRGVNTEAFF. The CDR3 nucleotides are TGTGCCAGCTCACACCCCGAGGGCAGGGGGGTGAACACTGAAGCTTTCTTT.

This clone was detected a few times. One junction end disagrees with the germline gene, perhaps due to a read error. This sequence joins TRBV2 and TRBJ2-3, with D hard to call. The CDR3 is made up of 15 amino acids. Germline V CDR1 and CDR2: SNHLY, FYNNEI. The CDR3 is CSSSDGLAVGDTQYF. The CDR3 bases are TGTTCCAGCAGTGATGGGTTAGCTGTCGGAGATACGCAGTATTTT.

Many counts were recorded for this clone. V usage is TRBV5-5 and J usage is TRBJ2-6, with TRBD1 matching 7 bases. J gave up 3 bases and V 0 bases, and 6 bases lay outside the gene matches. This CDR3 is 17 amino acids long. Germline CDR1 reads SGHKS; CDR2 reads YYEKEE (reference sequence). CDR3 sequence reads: CASSLDHRGSGANVLTF. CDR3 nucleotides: TGTGCCAGCAGCTTGGATCACAGGGGAAGTGGGGCCAACGTCCTGACTTTC.

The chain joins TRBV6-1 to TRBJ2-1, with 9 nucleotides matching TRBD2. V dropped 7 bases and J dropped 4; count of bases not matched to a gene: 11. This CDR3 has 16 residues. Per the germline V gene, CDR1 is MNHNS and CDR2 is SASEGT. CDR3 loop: CASTPGGGGVYNEQFF. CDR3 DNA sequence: TGTGCCAGCACCCCTGGGGGCGGGGGGGTATACAATGAGCAGTTCTTC.

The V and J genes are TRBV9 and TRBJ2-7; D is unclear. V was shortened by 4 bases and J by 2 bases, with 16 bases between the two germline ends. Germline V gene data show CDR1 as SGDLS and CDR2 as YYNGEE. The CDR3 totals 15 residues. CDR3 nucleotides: TGTGCCAGCAGCCGTGGTCAGTGGGCCGCCTACGAGCAGTACTTC. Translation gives CASSRGQWAAYEQYF.

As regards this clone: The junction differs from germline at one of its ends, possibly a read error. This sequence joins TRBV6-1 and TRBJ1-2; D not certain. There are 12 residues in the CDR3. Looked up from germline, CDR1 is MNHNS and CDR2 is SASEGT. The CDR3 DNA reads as TGTGCCAGCAATCCCAGGAGTGGAGTCTACACATTC. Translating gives CASNPRSGVYTF.

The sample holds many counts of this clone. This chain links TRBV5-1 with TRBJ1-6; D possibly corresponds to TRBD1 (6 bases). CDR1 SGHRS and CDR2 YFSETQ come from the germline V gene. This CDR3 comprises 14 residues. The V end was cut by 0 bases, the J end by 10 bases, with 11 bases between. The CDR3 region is CASSLEQGRSPLHF. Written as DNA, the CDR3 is TGCGCCAGCAGCTTGGAGCAGGGGAGATCACCCCTCCACTTT.

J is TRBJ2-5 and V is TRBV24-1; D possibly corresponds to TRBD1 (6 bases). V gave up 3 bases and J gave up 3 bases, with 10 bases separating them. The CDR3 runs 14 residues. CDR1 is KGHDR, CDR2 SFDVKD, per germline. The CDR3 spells CATSDTNREETQYF. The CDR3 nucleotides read TGTGCCACCAGTGATACTAACAGGGAAGAGACCCAGTACTTC.

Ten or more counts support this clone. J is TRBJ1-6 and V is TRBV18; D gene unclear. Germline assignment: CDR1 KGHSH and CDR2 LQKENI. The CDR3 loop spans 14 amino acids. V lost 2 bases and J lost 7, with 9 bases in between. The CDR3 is CASSPIGRNSPLHF. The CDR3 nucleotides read TGTGCCAGCTCACCAATTGGACGGAATTCACCCCTCCACTTT.

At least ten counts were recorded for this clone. CDR3 region: CASSFSQGLSEAFF. The CDR3 DNA follows: TGTGCCAGCAGCTTTTCACAGGGGCTATCGGAAGCTTTCTTT. This chain uses TRBV7-9 with TRBJ1-1; 7 nucleotides align to TRBD1. The CDR3 extends over 14 amino acids. The germline gives CDR1 SEHNR, CDR2 FQNEAQ (reference sequence). Trimming cost V 3 bases and J 8 bases; bases outside gene matches: 9.